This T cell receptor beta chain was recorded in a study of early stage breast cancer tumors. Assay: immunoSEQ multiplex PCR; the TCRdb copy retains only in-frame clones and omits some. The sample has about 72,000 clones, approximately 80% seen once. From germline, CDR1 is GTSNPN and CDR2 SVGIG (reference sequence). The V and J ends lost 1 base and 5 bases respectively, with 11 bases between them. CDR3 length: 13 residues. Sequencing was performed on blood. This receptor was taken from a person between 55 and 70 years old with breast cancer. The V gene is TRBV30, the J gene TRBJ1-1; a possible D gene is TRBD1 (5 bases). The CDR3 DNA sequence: TGTGCCTGGAGTGAGTTCGGGACGACTGAAGCTTTCTTT. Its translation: CAWSEFGTTEAFF.